One sample yielded the 21 T cell receptor beta chains listed below, sequenced in a study of T cells in women clearing cervical HPV infection. This table comes from immunoSEQ multiplex PCR, and its TCRdb copy is limited to in-frame clones, with some not included. Its listing shows approximately 22,000 clones. The sequencing input was blood buffy coat. These receptors were obtained from a woman between 18 and 69 years old with a cervical HPV16 infection that either progressed to CIN3+ or cleared (not recorded which).

About this clone itself: The read comes to an end 3 residues before the CDR3 does, leaving the germline J gene to fill in the end. The chain carries TRBV2 and TRBJ1-4, with 7 positions matching TRBD1. The CDR3 covers 14 residues. J lost 5 bases, V lost 6 bases, and 6 bases had no gene match. Germline values: CDR1 SNHLY, CDR2 FYNNEI. Partial CDR3 DNA: TGTGCCAGCAGAACCGACAGGGTCAATGAAAAA. Protein sequence: CASRTDRVNEK. In full, the CDR3 reads CASRTDRVNEKLFF.

Remarks on this clone: The read ends 3 residues early relative to the CDR3; the germline J gene fills the gap. The chain is built from TRBV29-1 and TRBJ1-1; weak D call: TRBD1 (5 bases). There are 14 residues in the CDR3. Looked up from germline, CDR1 is SQVTM and CDR2 is ANQGSEA. V was cut by 5 bases and J by 1 base, with 14 bases left in between. The CDR3 spells CSVRNRQKNTEAFF. The CDR3 DNA, read in part, is TGCAGCGTTCGTAACAGGCAAAAGAACACTGAA.

Of note for this clone: The read falls 3 residues short of the CDR3 end, and the missing part is taken from the germline J gene. The V gene is TRBV7-9, the J gene TRBJ2-1, with 12 bases lining up with TRBD2. The CDR3 contains 15 residues. With V trimmed by 5 bases and J by 7 bases, 6 bases remained unmatched. CDR1 and CDR2 (germline): SEHNR, FQNEAQ (reference sequence). CDR3 DNA, as far as it was read: TGTGCCAGCAGCCCCCCCGGGACTAGCGGGAATGAG. Translating it yields CASSPPGTSGNE. The entire CDR3 reads CASSPPGTSGNEQFF.

On this clone: Coverage ceases 3 residues before the CDR3 finishes, and the germline J gene fills in the end. The rearrangement links TRBV6-1 to TRBJ1-3, with D unresolved. The ends were cut back, 1 base at V and 0 bases at J, with 7 bases in the middle. This CDR3 comprises 15 residues. Germline V gene sequence: CDR1 MNHNS, CDR2 SASEGT. The sequenced CDR3 bases are TGTGCCAGCAGTGAAGGCTACTACTCTGGAAACACC. Encoded protein: CASSEGYYSGNT. The entire CDR3 protein is CASSEGYYSGNTIYF.

About this clone: The junction departs from germline at one end; a sequencing error may be responsible. With the read ending 3 residues before the CDR3 end, the germline J gene is used to fill in that end. The chain uses TRBV4-2 and TRBJ1-6, with D uncertain. This CDR3 comprises 15 residues. CDR1 and CDR2 from the germline V gene are LGHNA and YNFKEQ. This CDR3 reads CASSQEWAGNSPLHF. The CDR3 DNA, read in part, is TGCGCCAGCAGCCAAGAGTGGGCGGGAAATTCACCC.

Remarks on this clone: The DNA ends 3 residues before the CDR3 does, and the rest of the CDR3 is filled in from the germline J gene. This chain joins TRBV11-2 and TRBJ1-2, with D maybe TRBD1 (5 bases). CDR3 length: 13 residues. Germline lookup yields CDR1 SGHAT and CDR2 FQNNGV. CDR3 sequence reads: CASSLGRGRGYTF. Incomplete CDR3 DNA: TGTGCCAGCAGCTTAGGGAGGGGCCGGGGC.

This clone is called medium-sized based on its frequency. The CDR3 goes on 3 residues after the read ends, and that part is filled in from the germline J gene. The chain uses TRBV2 and TRBJ2-5; 8 bases fit TRBD1. Germline CDR1 SNHLY, CDR2 FYNNEI. This CDR3 has 15 residues. J lost 4 bases, V lost 7 bases, and 11 bases had no gene match. The sequenced part of the CDR3 DNA is TGTGCCAGCATCCCAGGGGGCTCGATGGGAGAGACC. This gives the protein CASIPGGSMGET. The full CDR3 is CASIPGGSMGETQYF.

For this clone: With the read ending 3 residues before the CDR3 end, the germline J gene is used to fill in that end. The J gene is TRBJ2-7, the V gene TRBV12-3 or TRBV12-4; D may match TRBD1 or TRBD2 (7 bases each). V was pared by 3 bases and J by 6 bases, with 12 bases between. This CDR3 region has 13 residues. CDR3 region: CASSLGGGLEQYF. The part of the CDR3 DNA that was read is TGTGCCAGCAGTTTGGGAGGGGGCCTCGAG.

With respect to this clone: The read finishes 3 residues shy of the CDR3 end, and the germline J gene is used to complete it. V and J are TRBV5-1 and TRBJ1-1; D remains unclear. The CDR3 runs to 14 residues. V was cut by 0 bases and J by 1 base, with 7 bases left in between. The V gene's germline CDR1 is SGHRS and CDR2 YFSETQ. CDR3 protein: CASSLEPANTEAFF. The CDR3 bases that were read are TGCGCCAGCAGCTTGGAGCCTGCGAACACTGAA. Variable domain in full (rest from reference TRBV5-1 and TRBJ1-1): KAGVTQTPRYLIKTRGQQVTLSCSPISGHRSVSWYQQTPGQGLQFLFEYFSETQRNKGNFPGRFSGRQFSNSRSEMNVSTLELGDSALYLCASSLEPANTEAFFGQGTRLTVV.

Of note for this clone: The sequence runs out 3 residues before the end of the CDR3; the remainder is reconstructed from the germline J gene. This sequence joins TRBV20-1 and TRBJ2-3; 12 bases are a match to TRBD2. J lost 0 bases, V lost 4 bases, and 2 bases had no gene match. Germline CDR1 DFQATT, CDR2 SNEGSKA (reference sequence). This CDR3 has 15 amino acids. The covered CDR3 bases are TGCAGTGCTACAGGGACTAGCGGGAGCACAGATACG. Amino acid sequence: CSATGTSGSTDT. Given in full, the CDR3 is CSATGTSGSTDTQYF.

Remarks on this clone: With the read ending 3 residues before the CDR3 end, the germline J gene is used to fill in that end. The chain couples TRBV5-1 to TRBJ2-7, with 7 bases identical to TRBD1. Germline V gene lookup returns CDR1 SGHRS and CDR2 YFSETQ. The CDR3 covers 13 residues. After removal of 4 bases from V and 1 base from J, the junction contained 2 bases not matched to a gene. CDR3 region: CASSRGQSYEQYF. CDR3 DNA (partial): TGCGCCAGCAGCCGGGGACAGTCCTACGAG.

Regarding this clone: Read sequence stops 3 residues before the CDR3 end, and the germline J gene provides the missing end. This CDR3 is also generated by other DNA sequences in the sample. This sequence joins TRBV7-9 and TRBJ1-1; D may be TRBD1 (6 bases). CDR3 size: 13 residues. Looked up from germline, CDR1 is SEHNR and CDR2 is FQNEAQ (reference sequence). Incomplete CDR3 DNA: TGTGCCAGCAGCCCCACAGGGCTAGAGACC. Its protein is CASSPTGLET. The whole CDR3 is CASSPTGLETAFF.

About this clone: The read finishes 3 residues shy of the CDR3 end, and the germline J gene is used to complete it. The rearrangement links TRBV4-1 to TRBJ2-7; 9 bases fit TRBD1. V lost 4 bases and J lost 5; bases outside the gene matches: 9. The CDR3 extends over 15 amino acids. Germline-derived CDR1 and CDR2 are MGHRA and YSYEKL. This CDR3 is CASSPRDRVPHEQYF. CDR3 DNA, as far as it was read: TGCGCCAGCAGCCCCCGGGACAGGGTCCCCCACGAG.

Notes on this clone: The read comes to an end 3 residues before the CDR3 does, leaving the germline J gene to fill in the end. The chain combines TRBV20-1 with TRBJ2-2; 8 bases map to TRBD2. The germline gives CDR1 DFQATT, CDR2 SNEGSKA (reference sequence). V dropped 5 bases and J dropped 5; count of bases not matched to a gene: 7. This CDR3 contains 14 residues. CDR3 sequence: CSASPAGVTGELFF. The sequenced part of the CDR3 DNA is TGCAGTGCTTCCCCAGCGGGAGTGACCGGGGAG.

Points on this clone: From the germline J gene comes the end of the CDR3, since the read stops 3 residues before it. The chain combines TRBV14 with TRBJ2-3, with TRBD1 as a possible D gene (6 bases). The CDR3 has 14 amino acids. V was pared by 4 bases and J by 5 bases, with 13 bases between. The germline CDR1 and CDR2 sequences are SGHDN and FVKESK. Partial CDR3 DNA: TGTGCCAGCAGCCTACAGACAGGAATAGATACG. Amino acids: CASSLQTGIDT. The full CDR3 is CASSLQTGIDTQYF. The entire variable domain, with the rest obtained from reference TRBV14 and TRBJ2-3, is as follows: EAGVTQFPSHSVIEKGQTVTLRCDPISGHDNLYWYRRVMGKEIKFLLHFVKESKQDESGMPNNRFLAERTGGTYSTLKVQPAELEDSGVYFCASSLQTGIDTQYFGPGTRLTVL.

In regard to this clone: The read ends 3 residues shy of where the CDR3 ends; the end is completed using the germline J gene. V gene TRBV5-1 combines with J gene TRBJ1-5; 8 bases line up with TRBD1. This CDR3 contains 14 residues. Per the germline V gene, CDR1 is SGHRS and CDR2 is YFSETQ. After removal of 0 bases from V and 9 bases from J, the junction contained 5 bases not matched to a gene. The sequenced CDR3 bases are TGCGCCAGCAGCTTGGGCCCAGGGGGCGGGCCC. As protein: CASSLGPGGGP. The CDR3 as a whole reads CASSLGPGGGPQHF.

In the case of this clone: The read finishes 3 residues shy of the CDR3 end, and the germline J gene is used to complete it. The gene calls are TRBV2 and TRBJ2-5; D remains unclear. Germline assignment: CDR1 SNHLY and CDR2 FYNNEI. The CDR3 contains 14 residues. Between the trimmed V and J ends, which lost 1 base and 5 bases, there was a span of 11 bases. Incomplete CDR3 DNA: TGTGCCAGCAGTGAAGGTGTAGTCGTGGAGACC. Translated, it gives CASSEGVVVET. The full CDR3 sequence reads CASSEGVVVETQYF.

On this clone itself: The sequenced fragment ends 3 residues before the CDR3 boundary, so the rest is inferred from the germline J gene. The chain employs TRBV18 and TRBJ1-2, with a weak D call TRBD1 (6 bases). CDR1 and CDR2 (germline): KGHSH, LQKENI. The CDR3 loop spans 15 amino acids. Incomplete CDR3 DNA: TGTGCCAGCTCACCCCGCGGGGGCGGGAAAAACATC. Translating gives CASSPRGGGKNI. The CDR3, in full, reads CASSPRGGGKNIYTF. The whole variable domain, filled in from reference TRBV18 and TRBJ1-2, reads NAGVMQNPRHLVRRRGQEARLRCSPMKGHSHVYWYRQLPEEGLKFMVYLQKENIIDESGMPKERFSAEFPKEGPSILRIQQVVRGDSAAYFCASSPRGGGKNIYTFGSGTRLTVV.

The CDR3 spells CASSPGTDPSYDYTF. CDR3 DNA (partial): TGTGCCAGCTCGCCCGGGACAGACCCTTCCTACGAC. The rearrangement uses TRBV18 and TRBJ1-2; TRBD1 matches 7 bases. The CDR3 is cut off 3 residues early in the read; its end comes from the germline J gene. The CDR3 length is 15 residues. Germline V lookup: CDR1 KGHSH, CDR2 LQKENI.

The CDR3 sequence is CASSLESRSFEAFF. The CDR3 bases that were read are TGCGCCAGCAGCTTGGAGAGCAGGAGCTTTGAA. The chain recombines TRBV5-1 with TRBJ1-1; D gene unclear. The read terminates 3 residues ahead of where the CDR3 ends, so the germline J gene completes it. The CDR3 is 14 amino acids. CDR1 SGHRS and CDR2 YFSETQ come from the germline V gene. The V and J ends lost 0 bases and 7 bases respectively, with 13 bases between them.

About this clone: The CDR3 end lies 3 residues beyond the end of the read and is filled in from the germline J gene. The chain uses TRBV11-2 and TRBJ1-4; D perhaps matches TRBD1 (5 bases). Germline CDR1 is SGHAT and CDR2 is FQNNGV. V lost 6 bases and J 7 bases, leaving 15 bases between the germline ends. There are 14 residues in the CDR3. Incomplete CDR3 DNA: TGTGCCAGCAGACGACAGCTATCAACTGAAAAA. Its translation: CASRRQLSTEK. The CDR3 in its entirety is CASRRQLSTEKLFF.